This T cell receptor (beta chain) was profiled in a study of identifying expanded T cells in peripheral blood. Broader study findings: Two-week clone count variance significantly increased as total template count grew. Over approximately two and four weeks, about 15 and 18 clones changed, versus roughly 1.1 between replicates.

Sequencing used immunoSEQ multiplex PCR; TCRdb keeps in-frame clones, though not all of them. The repertoire includes 85,000 to 120,000 clones, about 91% of them detected once, and roughly an eighth sits in the top ten. No infections or other immune events were documented during collection. The germline CDR1 and CDR2 sequences are SGHAT and FQNNGV. The V and J ends lost 2 bases and 5 bases respectively, with 9 bases between them. The CDR3 loop spans 13 amino acids. Turning to this clone: The antigen is not known. The sample carries other DNA sequences with the same CDR3.

This receptor was identified in a person aged 18 to 70 in good health. Sequences were obtained from blood. V and J are TRBV11-2 and TRBJ1-1; D is undetermined. The DNA for the CDR3 is TGTGCCAGCAGCTTACTCCGACGGACTGAAGCTTTCTTT. It yields the protein CASSLLRRTEAFF.